This TCR beta chain was obtained from a study of shared clonotypes between healthy human individuals. From CD4+ cells came CD45RA+ naive and CD45RA-negative memory subsets. As regards this clone: The antigen is undetermined.

TCRdb's copy holds only in-frame clones and misses some; the assay was immunoSEQ multiplex PCR. The repertoire includes about a million clones, about 74% of them detected once, and approximately 1.5% sits in the top ten. The junction had 11 bases not matched to a gene; V was cut back by 4 bases and J by 6 bases. Germline V gene sequence: CDR1 KGHSH, CDR2 LQKENI. There are 16 residues in the CDR3. The study's findings and limits: Richness estimates generally favored naive over memory subsets.

Sequencing was carried out using memory CD4+ T cells sorted from blood. Subset defined: CD45RA-negative fraction. This clonotype was obtained from a young man in good health. The V and J genes are TRBV18 and TRBJ2-1; 8 nucleotides align to TRBD2. CDR3 sequence: CASSLAIGTSLNEQFF. CDR3 DNA: TGTGCCAGCTCACTAGCAATCGGGACTAGTCTCAATGAGCAGTTCTTC.